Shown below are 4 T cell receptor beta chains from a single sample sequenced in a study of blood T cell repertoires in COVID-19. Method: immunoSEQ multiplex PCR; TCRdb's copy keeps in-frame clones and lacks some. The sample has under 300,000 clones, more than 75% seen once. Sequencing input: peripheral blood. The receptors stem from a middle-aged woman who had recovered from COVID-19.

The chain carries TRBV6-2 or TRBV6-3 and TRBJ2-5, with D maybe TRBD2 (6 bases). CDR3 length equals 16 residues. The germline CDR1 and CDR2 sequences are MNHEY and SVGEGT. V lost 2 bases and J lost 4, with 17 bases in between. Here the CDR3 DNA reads TGTGCCAGCAGTTACGGGTCGCTCCCCGGGGGAGAGACCCAGTACTTC. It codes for CASSYGSLPGGETQYF.

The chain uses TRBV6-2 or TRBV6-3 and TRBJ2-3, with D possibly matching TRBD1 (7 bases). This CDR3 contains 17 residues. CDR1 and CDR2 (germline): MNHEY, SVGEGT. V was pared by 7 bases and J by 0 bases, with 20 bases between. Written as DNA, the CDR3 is TGTGCCAGCACCCCGGGTCCAGGGGGGTCTAGCACAGATACGCAGTATTTT. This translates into CASTPGPGGSSTDTQYF.

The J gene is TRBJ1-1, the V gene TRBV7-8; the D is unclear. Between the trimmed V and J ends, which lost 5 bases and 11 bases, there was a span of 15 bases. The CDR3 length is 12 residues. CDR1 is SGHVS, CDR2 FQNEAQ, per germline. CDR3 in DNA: TGTGCCAGCAGCCCCGCCGGGAGGCGGGCTTTCTTT. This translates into CASSPAGRRAFF.

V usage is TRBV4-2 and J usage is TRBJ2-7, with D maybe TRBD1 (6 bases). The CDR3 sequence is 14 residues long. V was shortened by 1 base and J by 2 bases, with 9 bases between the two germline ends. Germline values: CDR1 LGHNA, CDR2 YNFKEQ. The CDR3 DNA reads TGTGCCAGCAGCCAAGGGGCAGGGGCCTACGAGCAGTACTTC. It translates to CASSQGAGAYEQYF.